This T cell receptor (beta chain) was sequenced during a study of early T cells in non-severe SARS-CoV-2 infection. Study details: Chains were unpaired, as sequencing was done on bulk RNA from unsorted whole blood.

Overall study results and limits: Missing private and CD4 specificities, VDJdb matching favored anti-spike CD8 responses.

Notes on this clonotype: Its target is unknown.

V shed 6 bases, J shed 5 bases, and the junction held 9 bases outside the gene matches. Germline CDR1 DFQATT, CDR2 SNEGSKA (reference sequence). The CDR3 spans 14 residues. The TCR library protocol attached unique molecular identifiers to the individual cDNA molecules. One entry per CDR3 protein, called by TCRdb with MiXCR from the 5' RACE reads. Of approximately 120,000 distinct CDR3 sequences listed, approximately 15% are singletons. The chain employs TRBV20-1 and TRBJ2-1; 8 bases align to TRBD2. This TCR was sampled from an adult who was a healthcare worker with PCR-confirmed SARS-CoV-2 infection or an uninfected control (not recorded which). Material for sequencing was whole blood. The CDR3 region is CSAASSGGDNEQFF. CDR3 coding DNA: TGCAGTGCCGCGAGCAGCGGGGGTGACAATGAGCAGTTCTTC.